These T cell receptor beta chains were read from a single sample in a study of T cell repertoires and HLA-DP antigens. Produced via immunoSEQ multiplex PCR; TCRdb's table is partial and in-frame only. The sample holds some 110,000 clones, around 92% seen once. No antigen has been assigned to these receptors. The sequencing input was CD4+ T cells from PBMCs. The receptors come from a woman aged 18 to 35 in good health and CMV-seronegative. Both conserved end residues are part of each CDR3. D genes are given only for firm matches. Clone size, where shown, is once, few, many, or a class for clones that have expanded.

>TRBJ2-7|TRBV7-9|NA|NA
TGTGCCAGCAGCACCAAGGGGGGCGAGCAGTACTTC
CASSTKGGEQYF
>TRBJ2-5|TRBV7-3|NA|NA
TGTGCCAGCAGCAACTTCGGGGGAGTTAGGGAGACCCAGTACTTC
CASSNFGGVRETQYF
>TRBJ2-1|TRBV11-2|TRBD2|NA
TGTGCCAGCAGCGCGGGACTACCGTTTGAGCAGTTCTTC
CASSAGLPFEQFF
>TRBJ1-6|TRBV6-1|TRBD1|NA
TGTGCCAGCAGTGCTTCGGGACAGGGGGCTTCACCCCTCCACTTT
CASSASGQGASPLHF
>TRBJ1-1|TRBV28|NA|NA
TGTGCCAGCACCCCGAGTCGATCGGGGCGGACTGAAGCTTTCTTT
CASTPSRSGRTEAFF
>TRBJ2-3|TRBV9|TRBD2|once
TGTGCCAGCAGCGAGGACCTGGGACTAGCGGTCACAGATACGCAGTATTTT
CASSEDLGLAVTDTQYF
>TRBJ1-1|TRBV6-5|NA|NA
TGTGCCAGCAGTTACGGTGGGGTTCGGACTGAAGCTTTCTTT
CASSYGGVRTEAFF
>TRBJ2-7|TRBV5-1|TRBD2|once
TGCGCCAGCAGCTTGGCCTTACAGGCTAGCGGGAGCTACGAGCAGTACTTC
CASSLALQASGSYEQYF
>TRBJ2-3|TRBV18|TRBD2|NA
TGTGCCAGCTCACGGATAAGCGGGGGGGCAGGCACAGATACGCAGTATTTT
CASSRISGGAGTDTQYF
>TRBJ1-4|TRBV7-2|TRBD1|NA
TGTGCCAGCAGCCCCGCGGGACAGGGATTGGGAGCAGCTAATGAAAAACTGTTTTTT
CASSPAGQGLGAANEKLFF
>TRBJ1-3|TRBV7-6|NA|NA
TGTGCCAGCAGCTTAGCGATGGGGGCTGGAAACACCATATATTTT
CASSLAMGAGNTIYF
>TRBJ2-7|TRBV19|NA|NA
TGTGCCAGCACTGGGCGCGGAAGTCCCTACGAGCAGTACTTC
CASTGRGSPYEQYF
>TRBJ1-3|TRBV5-4|NA|NA
TGTGCCAGCAGCCCGGGGGGCCGGGGGGCGCTAGGGTCGGACACCATATATTTT
CASSPGGRGALGSDTIYF
>TRBJ2-3|TRBV9|NA|NA
TGTGCCAGCAGCGCGGGGACACCCGAACTCACAGATACGCAGTATTTT
CASSAGTPELTDTQYF
>TRBJ1-5|TRBV6-1|NA|NA
TGTGCCAGCAGAGACCCAAATCAGCCCCAGCATTTT
CASRDPNQPQHF
>TRBJ1-6|TRBV6-1|TRBD1|NA
TGTGCCAGCAGGGGGACAGGGGGAACTAATTCACCCCTCCACTTT
CASRGTGGTNSPLHF
>TRBJ1-2|TRBV7-2|TRBD1|once
TGTGCCAGCAGTCTAAGGACAGGGGAGTATGGCTACACCTTC
CASSLRTGEYGYTF
>TRBJ1-1|TRBV7-7|NA|NA
TGTGCTAGCAGCTTAGATATCTCCGGGGGCGGAGTGGGTTCTGAAGCTTTCTTT
CASSLDISGGGVGSEAFF
>TRBJ2-5|TRBV5-4|TRBD2|NA
TGTGCCAGCAGCTTGCGGGCTAGCGGGGGTGGAGAGACCCAGTACTTC
CASSLRASGGGETQYF
>TRBJ1-2|TRBV10-3|TRBD1|NA
TGTGCCATCAGTAAAGGACAGGGGGCGAGTACCTTC
CAISKGQGASTF
>TRBJ2-5|TRBV28|NA|NA
TGTGCCAGCAGTTTAGGAGCTCCCGAATGGAAGACCCAGTACTTC
CASSLGAPEWKTQYF
>TRBJ2-5|TRBV7-2|NA|NA
TGTGCCAGCAGCACCTACTTGACGGGCGAGACCCAGTACTTC
CASSTYLTGETQYF
>TRBJ1-1|TRBV6-1|NA|NA
TGTGCCAGCGTTCAACGGTTCGACACTGAAGCTTTCTTT
CASVQRFDTEAFF
>TRBJ2-3|TRBV5-4|TRBD1|NA
TGTGCCAGCAGCTTATCCGGGACAGGGGTTACAGATACGCAGTATTTT
CASSLSGTGVTDTQYF
>TRBJ1-1|TRBV7-3|NA|NA
TGTGCCAGCAGCTTGGGACAAAACACTGAAGCTTTCTTT
CASSLGQNTEAFF
>TRBJ1-4|TRBV13|TRBD1|few
TGTGCCAGCAGCCGTACCCGGGACAGGGTTGCAACTAATGAAAAACTGTTTTTT
CASSRTRDRVATNEKLFF
>TRBJ1-2|TRBV29-1|NA|NA
TGCAGCGTTATCCTGACAGCTAACTATGGCTACACCTTC
CSVILTANYGYTF
>TRBJ2-7|TRBV10-3|TRBD1|NA
TGTGCCATCAGTCCTGGGACAGGGCTGGCCGAGCAGTACTTC
CAISPGTGLAEQYF
>TRBJ2-1|TRBV29-1|TRBD2|NA
TGCAGCGTAGCGGGAAGCTCCTACAATGAGCAGTTCTTC
CSVAGSSYNEQFF
>TRBJ2-1|TRBV5-1|NA|NA
TGCGCCAGCAGCTTAGGACAGAAGCAGTTCTTC
CASSLGQKQFF
>TRBJ2-5|TRBV5-1|TRBD1|NA
TGCGCCAGCAGCCCAGCCGGGTTCAGGGCTTCAGGGGGAGAGACCCAGTACTTC
CASSPAGFRASGGETQYF
>TRBJ2-3|TRBV6-4|TRBD2|NA
TGTGCCAGCAGTGAAAGCCTAGCGGGGGGTCCAGATACGCAGTATTTT
CASSESLAGGPDTQYF
>TRBJ2-3|TRBV27|NA|once
TGTGCCAGCAGTTTAGTCTCGGGTACGCAGTATTTT
CASSLVSGTQYF
>TRBJ2-3|TRBV5-1|NA|NA
TGCGCCAGCAGCCTATTGCCAGGAGATACGCAGTATTTT
CASSLLPGDTQYF
>TRBJ2-1|TRBV6-6|NA|NA
TGTGCCAGCACCAAGACAGGAACCAATGAGCAGTTCTTC
CASTKTGTNEQFF
>TRBJ2-1|TRBV2|NA|NA
TGTGCCAGCAGGGGCAGGAGCTCCTACAATGAGCAGTTCTTC
CASRGRSSYNEQFF
>TRBJ1-2|TRBV6-5|NA|NA
TGTGCCAGCAGTTACACTGGGGACTATGGCTACACCTTC
CASSYTGDYGYTF